These 26 T cell receptor beta chains share one sample of origin, sequenced in a study of OX40 agonist ivuxolimab in advanced cancers. Library preparation was by the immunoSEQ multiplex PCR assay. The table was pulled from immuneACCESS by TCRdb, which kept in-frame rearrangements only. Such tables lose some clones; where checked, under half of the loss comes from unresolved V genes, and the rest has no known cause. Here the sample has around 60,000 clones; 85% to 90% occur a single time. The leading ten clones occupy 0.77% of the sample. The sample in question was CD4+ or CD8+ T cells sorted from blood, obtained in a trial of the OX40 agonist ivuxolimab. Every receptor here comes from an adult with an advanced solid tumor such as melanoma, head and neck, liver or kidney cancer.

This clone has just a few counts. This CDR3 reads CARRTGANYGYTF. The CDR3 DNA follows: TGTGCCAGAAGGACAGGGGCAAACTATGGCTACACCTTC. This chain connects TRBV6-4 to TRBJ1-2; 9 bases agree with TRBD1. CDR1 and CDR2 from the germline V gene are MRHNA and SNTAGT. The CDR3 is made up of 13 amino acids. V lost 9 bases, J lost 2 bases, and 4 bases stayed unmatched.

The rearrangement joins TRBV6-1 to TRBJ2-7, with a tentative D call TRBD2 (5 bases). Germline V CDR1 and CDR2: MNHNS, SASEGT. Trimming removed 6 bases from V and 5 bases from J, with 20 bases in between. This CDR3 region has 15 residues. CDR3 amino acids: CASSPKDFGLDEQYF. The CDR3 DNA is TGTGCCAGCAGCCCCAAGGACTTCGGATTAGACGAGCAGTACTTC.

This chain uses TRBV6-1 with TRBJ1-1, with 7 nucleotides matching TRBD1. The CDR3 extends over 12 amino acids. Germline loops: CDR1 MNHNS, CDR2 SASEGT. Trimming removed 6 bases from V and 13 bases from J; junction bases left unmatched: 11. CDR3 region: CASSKIQGNVFF. CDR3 nucleotide sequence: TGTGCCAGCAGCAAAATACAGGGGAATGTTTTCTTT.

The V gene is TRBV5-8, the J gene TRBJ1-1; D call uncertain. Looked up from germline, CDR1 is SGHTS and CDR2 is YDEGEE. V was trimmed by 0 bases and J by 10 bases, leaving 10 bases between them. The CDR3 has 12 amino acids. The CDR3 bases are TGTGCCAGCAGCTTGGTGGCTCGTCGAGCTTTCTTT. It codes for CASSLVARRAFF.

This rearrangement joins TRBV7-2 to TRBJ2-1; D is unresolved. The germline V gene encodes CDR1 SGHTA and CDR2 FQGNSA. Deletions cut 4 bases from V and 8 bases from J, with 12 bases between. The CDR3 consists of 13 residues. CDR3 sequence: CASSSPGVHEQFF. CDR3 nucleotides: TGTGCCAGCAGCTCACCGGGCGTCCATGAGCAGTTCTTC.

The V and J genes are TRBV27 and TRBJ2-7; no clear D gene. V was clipped by 6 bases and J by 2 bases, with 11 bases between them. The CDR3 extends over 13 amino acids. In germline, CDR1 is MNHEY, CDR2 SMNVEV (reference sequence). Here the CDR3 reads CASRGRKAYEQYF. The CDR3 nucleotides are TGTGCCAGCAGGGGTAGAAAGGCCTACGAGCAGTACTTC.

This chain connects TRBV19 to TRBJ2-2, with D possibly being TRBD1 (5 bases). Germline lookup yields CDR1 LNHDA and CDR2 SQIVND (reference sequence). V lost 7 bases to trimming and J lost 4 bases, with 10 bases between them. CDR3 length equals 13 residues. Here the CDR3 reads CASIGRVTGELFF. CDR3 sequence (DNA): TGTGCCAGTATCGGCAGGGTCACCGGGGAGCTGTTTTTT.

Written as DNA, the CDR3 is TGTGCCAGCAGTCCTTTAACGGTGAACACCGGGGAGCTGTTTTTT. Translating it yields CASSPLTVNTGELFF. The rearrangement uses TRBV2 and TRBJ2-2, with unresolved D. The CDR3 spans 15 residues. The V end was cut by 5 bases, the J end by 1 base, with 11 bases between. Per the germline V gene, CDR1 is SNHLY and CDR2 is FYNNEI.

Of note for this clone: A read error may account for a junction end that differs from germline. The V call is TRBV7-7, the J call TRBJ2-5; 9 nucleotides line up with TRBD1. This CDR3 spans 13 amino acids. Germline CDR1 is SSHAT and CDR2 is FNYEAQ (reference sequence). The CDR3 DNA reads TGTGCTAGCAGCCCAACAGGGGGCGAGACCCAGTACTTC. Its protein is CASSPTGGETQYF.

This sequence joins TRBV30 and TRBJ1-5; possible D gene TRBD1, 5 bases. Trimming left V 4 bases short and J 2 bases short, with 9 bases between. This CDR3 is built from 13 residues. Germline V gene data show CDR1 as GTSNPN and CDR2 as SVGIG (reference sequence). The CDR3 nucleotides read TGTGCCTGGAATCTGGGGGGCAATCAGCCCCAGCATTTT. Translating gives CAWNLGGNQPQHF.

The chain combines TRBV27 with TRBJ2-7, with TRBD1 matching 9 bases. With 5 bases clipped from V and 2 bases from J, the junction kept 4 bases outside the gene matches. Germline CDR1 and CDR2: MNHEY and SMNVEV (reference sequence). The CDR3 spans 14 residues. The CDR3 DNA reads TGTGCCAGCAGTCGACAGGGGGGCCCCTACGAGCAGTACTTC. As protein: CASSRQGGPYEQYF.

V and J are TRBV15 and TRBJ1-2, with D perhaps matching TRBD1 (6 bases). Trimming pared 4 bases from V and 8 bases from J, leaving 17 bases between. Germline assignment: CDR1 LNHNV and CDR2 YYDKDF (reference sequence). This CDR3 has 14 amino acids. CDR3 DNA sequence: TGTGCCACCAGCAAGCAGTCGACAGGAGGGGGCTACACCTTC. Amino acid sequence: CATSKQSTGGGYTF.

This sequence joins TRBV21-1 and TRBJ1-1; the table calls TRBD1, which could not be checked here. TRBV21-1 is listed as a pseudogene. This CDR3 has 12 residues. Here the CDR3 reads CASIYKNTEAFF. The CDR3 bases are TGTGCCAGCATATACAAGAACACTGAAGCTTTCTTT.

This chain links TRBV18 with TRBJ1-2, with TRBD1 as a possible D gene (5 bases). The CDR3 spans 14 residues. Germline V gives CDR1 KGHSH, CDR2 LQKENI. Trimming shortened V by 2 bases and J by 5 bases, and 12 bases separated the two germline ends. The CDR3 DNA follows: TGTGCCAGCTCACCAGCTCAAGGGGATTATGGCTACACCTTC. Amino acid sequence: CASSPAQGDYGYTF.

J is TRBJ2-3 and V is TRBV27, with D uncertain. Trimming removed 6 bases from V and 1 base from J, with 17 bases in between. The CDR3 contains 16 residues. Germline V lookup: CDR1 MNHEY, CDR2 SMNVEV (reference sequence). The CDR3 bases are TGTGCCAGCAGCTTAGGACCGCGGAAGGGCACAGATACGCAGTATTTT. It specifies CASSLGPRKGTDTQYF.

The chain couples TRBV4-3 to TRBJ1-6; D is unclear. The germline CDR1 and CDR2 sequences are LGHNA and YSLEER. This CDR3 is 13 amino acids long. Between the trimmed V and J ends, which lost 1 base and 12 bases, there was a span of 10 bases. The CDR3 is CASSQGVIRPLHF. CDR3 bases: TGCGCCAGCAGCCAAGGGGTGATTAGACCCCTCCACTTT.

The V and J genes are TRBV6-6 and TRBJ2-2, with no clear D. Per the germline V gene, CDR1 is MNHNY and CDR2 is SVGAGI (reference sequence). This CDR3 contains 13 residues. Between the trimmed V and J ends, which lost 5 bases and 4 bases, there was a span of 8 bases. CDR3 sequence (DNA): TGTGCCAGCAGTCCCCCCGCCACCGGGGAGCTGTTTTTT. Its translation is CASSPPATGELFF.

The chain carries TRBV7-8 and TRBJ2-6; 9 positions match TRBD2. CDR1 is SGHVS, CDR2 FQNEAQ, per germline. V was pared by 1 base and J by 0 bases, with 4 bases of the junction left unmatched. CDR3 length: 18 residues. Here the CDR3 reads CASSLVAGVRSGANVLTF. CDR3 in DNA: TGTGCCAGCAGCTTAGTAGCGGGAGTCCGCTCTGGGGCCAACGTCCTGACTTTC.

The chain has TRBV19 and TRBJ2-2, with D unclear. CDR3 size: 12 residues. Germline CDR1 is LNHDA and CDR2 is SQIVND (reference sequence). V shed 5 bases and J shed 6 bases, with 7 bases lying between them. The chain's CDR3 is CASSWPAGELFF. The CDR3 nucleotides are TGTGCCAGTAGTTGGCCCGCCGGGGAGCTGTTTTTT.

The chain recombines TRBV6-1 with TRBJ1-2; no clear D. CDR1 MNHNS and CDR2 SASEGT come from the germline V gene. The CDR3 runs 13 residues. The germline V and J ends were trimmed by 4 bases and 3 bases, with 9 bases remaining between them. The CDR3 spells CASSARIDYGYTF. Here the CDR3 DNA reads TGTGCCAGCAGTGCCAGGATTGACTATGGCTACACCTTC.

This clone was seen a single time. The J gene is TRBJ1-6, the V gene TRBV29-1; unclear D gene. The CDR3 consists of 13 residues. Germline V gene sequence: CDR1 SQVTM, CDR2 ANQGSEA. V was clipped by 5 bases and J by 8 bases, with 13 bases between them. The DNA of the CDR3 is TGCAGCGTTCAACCATCTGGGGATTCACCCCTCCACTTT. This encodes CSVQPSGDSPLHF.

This CDR3 is CASSLTREETQYF. The CDR3 region has the DNA TGTGCCAGCAGCTTAACGAGGGAAGAGACCCAGTACTTC. The chain couples TRBV7-3 to TRBJ2-5, with D perhaps TRBD2 (5 bases). The CDR3 covers 13 residues. In germline, CDR1 is SGHTA, CDR2 FQGTGA. V lost 0 bases to trimming and J lost 3 bases, with 5 bases between them.

The chain has TRBV25-1 and TRBJ2-1; 9 nucleotides line up with TRBD1. The CDR3 spans 16 residues. V was clipped by 9 bases and J by 1 base; unmatched bases: 10. The germline CDR1 and CDR2 sequences are MGHDK and SYGVNS. As DNA, the CDR3 is TGTGCCAGGACTGTGATGGGGACAGGGTCCTACAATGAGCAGTTCTTC. Its protein product is CARTVMGTGSYNEQFF.

The rearrangement links TRBV6-6 to TRBJ2-1; 10 bases line up with TRBD1. V lost 11 bases, J lost 7 bases, and 8 bases stayed unmatched. The CDR3 loop spans 13 amino acids. In germline, CDR1 is MNHNY, CDR2 SVGAGI (reference sequence). The CDR3 sequence: CAVRQGAKNEQFF. The CDR3 nucleotides read TGTGCCGTAAGACAGGGGGCTAAGAATGAGCAGTTCTTC.

The chain links TRBV5-1 to TRBJ1-2; the D gene is possibly TRBD1 (6 bases). V lost 3 bases to trimming and J lost 4 bases, with 13 bases between them. Per the germline V gene, CDR1 is SGHRS and CDR2 is YFSETQ. CDR3 length: 14 amino acids. The CDR3 sequence: CASSSVQGGYGYTF. CDR3 bases: TGCGCCAGCAGCTCGGTACAGGGAGGCTATGGCTACACCTTC.

In its sample, this clone was seen once. The chain combines TRBV27 with TRBJ2-1; 8 bases line up with TRBD2. Germline CDR1 MNHEY, CDR2 SMNVEV (reference sequence). This CDR3 contains 17 residues. V lost 4 bases to trimming and J lost 4 bases; unmatched junction nucleotides: 12. The CDR3 bases are TGTGCCAGCAGTTACCTTTCGACTAGCGAGAAATACAATGAGCAGTTCTTC. This gives the protein CASSYLSTSEKYNEQFF.